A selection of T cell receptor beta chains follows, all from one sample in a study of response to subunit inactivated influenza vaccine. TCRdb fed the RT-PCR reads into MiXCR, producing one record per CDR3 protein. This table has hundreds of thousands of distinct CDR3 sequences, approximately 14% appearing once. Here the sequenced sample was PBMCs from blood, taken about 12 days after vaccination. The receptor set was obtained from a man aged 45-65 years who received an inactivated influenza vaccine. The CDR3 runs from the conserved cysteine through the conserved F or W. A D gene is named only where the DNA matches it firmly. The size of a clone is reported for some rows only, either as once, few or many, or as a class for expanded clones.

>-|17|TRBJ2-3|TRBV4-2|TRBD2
CASSQTTGTSLTDTQYF
TGTGCCAGCAGCCAAACAACCGGGACTAGCCTCACAGATACGCAGTATTTT
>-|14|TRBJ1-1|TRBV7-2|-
CASSAQHTPPEAFF
TGTGCCAGCAGCGCACAGCATACACCCCCTGAAGCTTTCTTT
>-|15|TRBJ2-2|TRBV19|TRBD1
CASGWGQSNTGELFF
TGTGCCAGTGGATGGGGACAGTCGAACACCGGGGAGCTGTTTTTT
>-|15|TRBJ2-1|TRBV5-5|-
CASSPLETQGFEQFF
TGTGCCAGCAGCCCACTAGAAACCCAGGGGTTTGAGCAGTTCTTC
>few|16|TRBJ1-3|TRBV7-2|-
CASSLEGPISGNTIYF
TGTGCCAGCAGCTTAGAAGGGCCGATCTCTGGAAACACCATATATTTT
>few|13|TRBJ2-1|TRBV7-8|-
CASSFGTSNEQFF
TGTGCCAGCAGCTTCGGGACAAGCAATGAGCAGTTCTTC
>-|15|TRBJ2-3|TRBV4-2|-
CASSQDRRGTDTQYF
TGTGCCAGCAGCCAAGATAGGCGGGGCACAGATACGCAGTATTTT
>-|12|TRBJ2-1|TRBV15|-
CATSSPGNEQFF
TGTGCCACCAGCAGCCCGGGGAATGAGCAGTTCTTC
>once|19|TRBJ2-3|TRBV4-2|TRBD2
CASSQEGTSGRRREDTQYF
TGTGCCAGCAGCCAAGAGGGGACTAGCGGGCGGCGCCGGGAAGATACGCAGTATTTT
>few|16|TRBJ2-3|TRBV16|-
CASSKGTGRSTDTQYF
TGTGCCAGCAGCAAAGGTACGGGCCGAAGCACAGATACGCAGTATTTT
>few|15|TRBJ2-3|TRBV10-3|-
CAISESIYRGSMQYF
TGTGCCATCAGTGAGTCGATTTACCGGGGATCAATGCAGTATTTT
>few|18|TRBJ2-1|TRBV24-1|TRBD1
CATSDPGAGGGIYNEQFF
TGTGCCACCAGTGATCCTGGGGCAGGGGGCGGAATCTACAATGAGCAGTTCTTC